This entry lists 30 T cell receptor beta chains sequenced from one sample in a study of blood T cell repertoires in COVID-19. Here immunoSEQ multiplex PCR was the method, and the copy in TCRdb shows in-frame clones only, minus some. The profile shows under 150,000 clones, more than 75% of them singletons. The sequenced material came from peripheral blood. All receptors derive from a man aged 55 to 69 with active or convalescent COVID-19.

The rearrangement joins TRBV24-1 to TRBJ2-2, with no clear D. With 2 bases removed from V and 6 bases from J, the gap between germline ends came to 15 bases. Germline-derived CDR1 and CDR2 are KGHDR and SFDVKD. This CDR3 spans 16 amino acids. CDR3 coding DNA: TGTGCCACCAGTGATTCCACAGAGACGATCTCCGGGGAGCTGTTTTTT. It yields the protein CATSDSTETISGELFF.

The rearrangement links TRBV4-3 to TRBJ1-2; D perhaps matches TRBD1 (5 bases). The V and J ends lost 1 base and 3 bases respectively, with 15 bases between them. Per germline, CDR1 LGHNA and CDR2 YSLEER. The CDR3 spans 16 residues. The chain's CDR3 is CASSQVTGPTYYGYTF. The CDR3 DNA reads as TGCGCCAGCAGCCAAGTCACAGGCCCAACTTACTATGGCTACACCTTC.

The V gene is TRBV19, the J gene TRBJ1-1, with 7 bases lining up with TRBD1. Trimming removed 3 bases from V and 5 bases from J; junction bases left unmatched: 9. The V gene's germline CDR1 is LNHDA and CDR2 SQIVND (reference sequence). The CDR3 spans 15 residues. Here the CDR3 reads CASSIPQGVRTEAFF. The DNA for the CDR3 is TGTGCCAGTAGTATTCCCCAGGGGGTACGGACTGAAGCTTTCTTT.

V gene TRBV4-1 combines with J gene TRBJ2-1; D unclear. The CDR3 consists of 12 residues. The V end was cut by 4 bases, the J end by 5 bases, with 6 bases between. Germline CDR1 reads MGHRA; CDR2 reads YSYEKL. The CDR3 spells CASSRVNNEQFF. DNA for the CDR3: TGCGCCAGCAGCCGAGTAAACAATGAGCAGTTCTTC.

CDR3 coding DNA: TGTGCCAGCAGTTTAACCCTTCCACCTACGGTGTTTTTT. This sequence encodes CASSLTLPPTVFF. The rearrangement joins TRBV28 to TRBJ1-4; D not resolved. V lost 2 bases, J lost 15 bases, and 16 bases lay in between. This CDR3 region has 13 residues. The germline V gene has CDR1 MDHEN and CDR2 SYDVKM.

V usage is TRBV9 and J usage is TRBJ1-2; 9 bases map to TRBD1. The ends lost 0 bases at V and 8 bases at J; junction bases unmatched: 8. The CDR3 is 15 residues long. The germline gives CDR1 SGDLS, CDR2 YYNGEE. The CDR3 DNA follows: TGTGCCAGCAGCGTAGAGGCCGACAGGGGGGGCGGCTACACCTTC. Translation gives CASSVEADRGGGYTF.

The chain links TRBV19 to TRBJ2-1; TRBD2 is a possible D gene (6 bases). This CDR3 region has 16 residues. Germline V gene lookup returns CDR1 LNHDA and CDR2 SQIVND (reference sequence). V gave up 3 bases and J gave up 4 bases, with 16 bases separating them. This CDR3 reads CASSIHGGGPYNEQFF. CDR3 coding DNA: TGTGCCAGTAGTATTCACGGGGGAGGTCCGTACAATGAGCAGTTCTTC.

The chain has TRBV19 and TRBJ1-5, with 9 positions matching TRBD1. CDR3 size: 17 residues. The V segment lost 7 bases and the J segment 4 bases; nucleotides outside the gene matches: 14. Germline CDR1 LNHDA, CDR2 SQIVND (reference sequence). The DNA for the CDR3 is TGTGCCAGTACCCCGGGACAGGGAAGCGGACGGAATCAGCCCCAGCATTTT. Amino acids: CASTPGQGSGRNQPQHF.

The J gene is TRBJ2-1, the V gene TRBV4-1; 12 bases fit TRBD2. Per the germline V gene, CDR1 is MGHRA and CDR2 is YSYEKL. The CDR3 is 18 residues long. J gave up 4 bases and V 1 base, and 8 bases lay outside the gene matches. The CDR3 nucleotides are TGCGCCAGCAGCCAAGCAATGACTAGCGGGAGTGGGTACAATGAGCAGTTCTTC. It yields the protein CASSQAMTSGSGYNEQFF.

The chain is built from TRBV25-1 and TRBJ2-5, with D perhaps TRBD1 (5 bases). The CDR3 has 14 residues. Between the trimmed V and J ends, which lost 6 bases and 4 bases, there was a span of 15 bases. CDR1 MGHDK and CDR2 SYGVNS come from the germline V gene. CDR3 protein: CASRDLGQGETQYF. The CDR3, as DNA: TGTGCCAGCAGGGACCTAGGGCAGGGAGAGACCCAGTACTTC.

This rearrangement joins TRBV27 to TRBJ1-1; unclear D gene. The CDR3 has 14 residues. The V and J ends lost 7 bases and 0 bases respectively, with 12 bases between them. CDR1 is MNHEY and CDR2 is SMNVEV in the germline V gene (reference sequence). CDR3 DNA: TGTGCCAGCAAATCCAGGCAGATGAACACTGAAGCTTTCTTT. It specifies CASKSRQMNTEAFF.

The chain is built from TRBV3-1 (or the pseudogene TRBV3-2) and TRBJ2-6; maybe TRBD2 (6 bases). Trimming removed 3 bases at V and 4 bases at J, with 10 bases between. Looked up from germline, CDR1 is LGHDT and CDR2 is YNNKEL (reference sequence). This CDR3 has 15 amino acids. The CDR3 DNA is TGTGCCAGCAGCCACTCCCGGGGGGGGGCCAACGTCCTGACTTTC. Amino acid sequence: CASSHSRGGANVLTF.

The chain combines TRBV6-2 or TRBV6-3 with TRBJ1-1; 8 bases match TRBD1. The germline V gene encodes CDR1 MNHEY and CDR2 SVGEGT. The CDR3 extends over 15 amino acids. The junction had 6 bases not matched to a gene; V was cut back by 6 bases and J by 0 bases. CDR3 sequence reads: CASSTRGRMNTEAFF. CDR3 bases: TGTGCCAGCAGCACCAGGGGGCGGATGAACACTGAAGCTTTCTTT.

The gene calls are TRBV7-9 and TRBJ1-1; a weak D match, TRBD1 (6 bases). V was shortened by 5 bases and J by 0 bases, with 10 bases between the two germline ends. CDR3 length: 14 residues. The germline V gene has CDR1 SEHNR and CDR2 FQNEAQ (reference sequence). The CDR3 loop is CASSVQGMNTEAFF. DNA for the CDR3: TGTGCCAGCAGCGTACAGGGAATGAACACTGAAGCTTTCTTT.

The V gene is TRBV28, the J gene TRBJ2-7; D might be TRBD1 (6 bases). The CDR3 runs to 15 residues. CDR1 and CDR2 (germline): MDHEN, SYDVKM. Between the trimmed V and J ends, which lost 8 bases and 2 bases, there was a span of 19 bases. CDR3 DNA sequence: TGTGCCAGCCGAACAAAGGGGGACCGACCCTACGAGCAGTACTTC. Residues: CASRTKGDRPYEQYF.

This clone has ten or more counts. The chain recombines TRBV19 with TRBJ2-1, with TRBD2 matching over 7 bases. V was pared by 1 base and J by 4 bases, with 1 base of the junction left unmatched. Germline CDR1 reads LNHDA; CDR2 reads SQIVND (reference sequence). CDR3 length equals 14 residues. The CDR3 spells CASSIGEGYNEQFF. CDR3 sequence (DNA): TGTGCCAGTAGTATAGGGGAGGGGTACAATGAGCAGTTCTTC. The entire variable domain, with the rest obtained from reference TRBV19 and TRBJ2-1, is as follows: DGGITQSPKYLFRKEGQNVTLSCEQNLNHDAMYWYRQDPGQGLRLIYYSQIVNDFQKGDIAEGYSVSREKKESFPLTVTSAQKNPTAFYLCASSIGEGYNEQFFGPGTRLTVL.

The chain recombines TRBV7-2 with TRBJ2-1; D is perhaps TRBD2 (6 bases). The CDR3 runs 15 residues. Trimming stripped 5 bases from V and 1 base from J, with 12 bases between. CDR1 SGHTA and CDR2 FQGNSA come from the germline V gene. The CDR3 coding sequence is TGTGCCAGCAGCCTATGGCTAGCGTCCTACAATGAGCAGTTCTTC. Its protein is CASSLWLASYNEQFF.

The CDR3 region has the DNA TGCGCCAGCAGCTTGCGACAGGGAAACACCGGGGAGCTGTTTTTT. Protein product: CASSLRQGNTGELFF. V is TRBV5-1 and J is TRBJ2-2, with 7 bases aligning to TRBD1. Unmatched junction bases numbered 2, after V lost 1 base and J lost 2 bases. The germline V gene has CDR1 SGHRS and CDR2 YFSETQ. CDR3 length: 15 amino acids.

The rearrangement uses TRBV19 and TRBJ2-7; no clear D gene. The CDR3 has 14 residues. V gave up 4 bases and J gave up 1 base, with 11 bases separating them. Germline assignment: CDR1 LNHDA and CDR2 SQIVND (reference sequence). The CDR3 DNA is TGTGCCAGTAGTAGAAGGAGTAGGTCCTACGAGCAGTACTTC. Its protein is CASSRRSRSYEQYF.

This clone was detected only once. This chain uses TRBV4-3 with TRBJ2-3, with a possible D match to TRBD1 (7 bases). In germline, CDR1 is LGHNA, CDR2 YSLEER. There are 20 residues in the CDR3. Deletions cut 0 bases from V and 2 bases from J, with 24 bases between. The CDR3 is CASSQDSGRGRGGITDTQYF. The CDR3, as DNA: TGCGCCAGCAGCCAAGATAGTGGCAGGGGGAGAGGCGGGATCACAGATACGCAGTATTTT.

In this sample, this clone turned up once. The rearrangement uses TRBV6-5 and TRBJ2-3, with 8 bases identical to TRBD2. Per germline, CDR1 MNHEY and CDR2 SVGAGI. J lost 3 bases, V lost 6 bases, and 8 bases had no gene match. There are 15 residues in the CDR3. The CDR3 nucleotides are TGTGCCAGCAGAAAAGCGGGAGCCTTGACAGATACGCAGTATTTT. This translates into CASRKAGALTDTQYF.

This chain links TRBV12-5 with TRBJ1-2; no clear D gene. This CDR3 region has 12 residues. Germline CDR1 is LGHNT and CDR2 is FRNRAP. The V gene lost 6 bases and the J gene lost 0 bases, with 5 bases spanning the gap. The DNA of the CDR3 is TGTGCTAGTGGCCACTCTAACTATGGCTACACCTTC. Encoded protein: CASGHSNYGYTF.

The chain combines TRBV30 with TRBJ2-6, with D perhaps matching TRBD2 (6 bases). CDR1 is GTSNPN, CDR2 SVGIG, per germline (reference sequence). CDR3 size: 16 residues. Between the trimmed V and J ends, which lost 8 bases and 0 bases, there was a span of 17 bases. The CDR3 bases are TGTGCCGGTGGGGTGAGGGGAGGCTCTGGGGCCAACGTCCTGACTTTC. This codes for CAGGVRGGSGANVLTF.

The chain recombines TRBV7-9 with TRBJ1-5; 8 positions agree with TRBD1. The trim removed 5 bases at V and 4 bases at J, leaving 7 bases unmatched. CDR3 length: 15 residues. Germline CDR1 SEHNR, CDR2 FQNEAQ (reference sequence). CDR3 residues: CASSPMGQANQPQHF. The CDR3 nucleotides are TGTGCCAGCAGCCCAATGGGACAGGCGAATCAGCCCCAGCATTTT.

This clone appeared a few times. The V gene is TRBV24-1, the J gene TRBJ2-7; possibly TRBD1 for D (6 bases). Trimming removed 4 bases at V and 1 base at J, with 22 bases between. Germline V gene data show CDR1 as KGHDR and CDR2 as SFDVKD. The CDR3 has 18 amino acids. CDR3 sequence: CATSDLRDKKQDSYEQYF. The CDR3 region has the DNA TGTGCCACCAGTGACCTCCGGGACAAAAAACAAGATTCCTACGAGCAGTACTTC.

There are a few counts of this clone. The rearrangement joins TRBV11-2 to TRBJ2-7, with 8 nucleotides matching TRBD1. J was trimmed by 4 bases and V by 2 bases; bases with no gene match: 10. The CDR3 spans 16 residues. The V gene's germline CDR1 is SGHAT and CDR2 FQNNGV. The DNA of the CDR3 is TGTGCCAGCAGCTTAACGACAGGGGTAGGGAAGTACGAGCAGTACTTC. Protein sequence: CASSLTTGVGKYEQYF. Full variable domain (remainder filled in from reference TRBV11-2 and TRBJ2-7): EAGVAQSPRYKIIEKRQSVAFWCNPISGHATLYWYQQILGQGPKLLIQFQNNGVVDDSQLPKDRFSAERLKGVDSTLKIQPAKLEDSAVYLCASSLTTGVGKYEQYFGPGTRLTVT.

Note on this clone: This sample also contains other DNA sequences that code for the same CDR3. The chain employs TRBV5-1 and TRBJ1-4; D is undetermined. V was trimmed by 2 bases and J by 0 bases, leaving 5 bases between them. Germline loops: CDR1 SGHRS, CDR2 YFSETQ. This CDR3 comprises 14 residues. The CDR3 bases are TGCGCCAGCAGCTTATCTGCAACTAATGAAAAACTGTTTTTT. Residues: CASSLSATNEKLFF.

This clone was detected once. The chain recombines TRBV18 with TRBJ2-7; 9 bases map to TRBD2. The CDR3 totals 15 residues. V was clipped by 4 bases and J by 4 bases; unmatched bases: 8. Germline loops: CDR1 KGHSH, CDR2 LQKENI. The DNA of the CDR3 is TGTGCCAGCTCACGGCCTAGCGGGACGATTTACGAGCAGTACTTC. It yields the protein CASSRPSGTIYEQYF.

CDR3 DNA sequence: TGTGCCAGCAGCGTAGGCATCCGGGCGGGAGGGGGAGATACGCAGTATTTT. Amino acids: CASSVGIRAGGGDTQYF. The chain employs TRBV9 and TRBJ2-3, with TRBD2 matching 9 bases. This CDR3 contains 17 residues. The ends lost 0 bases at V and 5 bases at J; junction bases unmatched: 10. The germline gives CDR1 SGDLS, CDR2 YYNGEE.

J is TRBJ2-7 and V is TRBV27; 11 bases fit TRBD2. Germline assignment: CDR1 MNHEY and CDR2 SMNVEV (reference sequence). The CDR3 consists of 15 residues. J gave up 4 bases and V 5 bases, and 7 bases lay outside the gene matches. CDR3 nucleotides: TGTGCCAGCAGTACCGGGACTAGCGGTACTTACGAGCAGTACTTC. It specifies CASSTGTSGTYEQYF.